These T cell receptor beta chains were read from a single sample in a study of blood T cell repertoires in COVID-19. Repertoires were generated with immunoSEQ multiplex PCR, while TCRdb's copy carries only in-frame clones and drops some. The sample lists roughly 450,000 clones, 90% seen once, with about 0.6% in the top ten. The specimen sequenced was PBMCs or T cells enriched from blood (not recorded which). Receptor source: a man between 18 and 29 years old who had recovered from COVID-19. CDR3s include the opening cysteine and the closing phenylalanine or tryptophan. A D gene is named only where the DNA matches it firmly. Not every row has a clone size; where given, it reads once, few, many or a size class.

CASKGTSLTGGYTF TGTGCCAGTAAAGGGACTTCTTTAACTGGTGGCTACACCTTC 14 - - TRBJ1-2 TRBV27
CASSERAGGNNEQFF TGCGCCAGCAGTGAGAGAGCGGGAGGAAACAATGAGCAGTTCTTC 15 - TRBD2 TRBJ2-1 TRBV10-1
CATSESRAGEQYF TGTGCCACCAGTGAGTCGAGAGCGGGCGAGCAGTACTTC 13 - - TRBJ2-7 TRBV24-1
CASSPYNTEAFF TGTGCCAGCAGTCCCTATAACACTGAAGCTTTCTTT 12 - - TRBJ1-1 TRBV12-3/TRBV12-4
CASSSATSGSLNEQFF TGTGCCAGCAGCAGCGCGACTAGCGGGAGTTTGAATGAGCAGTTCTTC 16 - TRBD2 TRBJ2-1 TRBV7-8
CASNSGGPSNEQFF TGTGCCAGTAATAGCGGGGGGCCCTCCAATGAGCAGTTCTTC 14 - TRBD2 TRBJ2-1 TRBV5-6
CASSPQGDRVWEKLFF TGTGCCAGCAGCCCCCAGGGAGACAGGGTCTGGGAAAAACTGTTTTTT 16 - TRBD1 TRBJ1-4 TRBV11-2
CASAGEMNTEAFF TGTGCCAGCGCCGGGGAGATGAACACTGAAGCTTTCTTT 13 - - TRBJ1-1 TRBV2
CASSEARNTEAFF TGTGCCAGCAGCGAAGCCCGGAACACTGAAGCTTTCTTT 13 - - TRBJ1-1 TRBV7-3
CASSRMGTETYEQYF TGTGCCAGCAGTCGTATGGGGACAGAAACTTACGAGCAGTACTTC 15 once TRBD1 TRBJ2-7 TRBV5-4
CASSDREGQPQHF TGTGCCAGCAGTGACAGGGAAGGTCAGCCCCAGCATTTT 13 once - TRBJ1-5 TRBV6-1
CASSGGQRNYGYTF TGTGCCAGCAGTGGGGGACAGCGGAACTATGGCTACACCTTC 14 - TRBD1 TRBJ1-2 TRBV2
CASSLGGYNSPLHF TGCGCCAGCAGCTTGGGAGGTTATAATTCACCCCTCCACTTT 14 - - TRBJ1-6 TRBV5-1
CASSSQGFHEQFF TGCGCCAGCAGCTCCCAGGGTTTCCATGAGCAGTTCTTC 13 - - TRBJ2-1 TRBV5-1
CSASAGILVHSPLHF TGCAGTGCTAGTGCAGGGATCCTCGTTCATTCACCCCTCCACTTT 15 - - TRBJ1-6 TRBV20-1
CASLGGNYGYTF TGTGCCAGCCTAGGGGGAAACTATGGCTACACCTTC 12 - - TRBJ1-2 TRBV19
CASSERQARDTEAFF TGTGCCAGCAGCGAGCGACAGGCCCGGGACACTGAAGCTTTCTTT 15 - - TRBJ1-1 TRBV7-3
CAWSGPLYGYTF TGTGCCTGGAGCGGTCCCCTCTATGGCTACACCTTC 12 - - TRBJ1-2 TRBV30
CASSLTGYGYTF TGTGCCAGCAGTCTGACAGGCTATGGCTACACCTTC 12 - - TRBJ1-2 TRBV25-1
CASSIQGANQPQHF TGTGCCAGCAGCATACAGGGGGCTAATCAGCCCCAGCATTTT 14 - TRBD1 TRBJ1-5 TRBV7-9
CASGHPGNTIYF TGCGCCAGCGGGCACCCGGGAAACACCATATATTTT 12 - - TRBJ1-3 TRBV5-1
CASSPPGRTQEAFF TGTGCCAGCTCACCACCGGGGCGTACTCAAGAAGCTTTCTTT 14 - - TRBJ1-1 TRBV18
CASSLRGETQYF TGTGCCAGCAGCTTACGAGGAGAGACCCAGTACTTC 12 - - TRBJ2-5 TRBV11-3
CASRQRLGQPQHF TGTGCCAGTCGACAGAGGCTGGGTCAGCCCCAGCATTTT 13 few - TRBJ1-5 TRBV19
CASRPTSGYSYEQYF TGTGCCAGCAGACCGACTAGCGGGTATTCCTACGAGCAGTACTTC 15 once TRBD2 TRBJ2-7 TRBV27
CASSTWSRNYGYTF TGTGCCAGCAGCACCTGGAGCAGAAACTATGGCTACACCTTC 14 - - TRBJ1-2 TRBV5-6
CASSVVGRNTEAFF TGTGCCAGCAGCGTAGTGGGCCGAAACACTGAAGCTTTCTTT 14 - - TRBJ1-1 TRBV9
CASASTGGGEKLFF TGTGCCAGCGCCTCGACAGGGGGAGGTGAAAAACTGTTTTTT 14 - TRBD1 TRBJ1-4 TRBV18
CASSLPPGQGSGGELFF TGTGCCAGCAGTTTACCTCCGGGACAGGGCAGTGGCGGGGAGCTGTTTTTT 17 - TRBD1 TRBJ2-2 TRBV28
CASSQGVAGVYEQYF TGTGCCAGCAGCCAAGGTGTAGCGGGAGTCTACGAGCAGTACTTC 15 - TRBD2 TRBJ2-7 TRBV3-1/TRBV3-2
CASSLEYRNTEAFF TGTGCCAGCAGCTTGGAATACAGGAACACTGAAGCTTTCTTT 14 - - TRBJ1-1 TRBV5-4
CASSLDRMNTEAFF TGCGCCAGCAGTCTCGACAGGATGAACACTGAAGCTTTCTTT 14 - - TRBJ1-1 TRBV4-1
CASSSSIDRGRGGYTF TGTGCCAGCAGCTCGTCAATCGACAGGGGGCGCGGTGGCTACACCTTC 16 - TRBD1 TRBJ1-2 TRBV11-3
CASSPRAGRNEKLFF TGTGCCAGCAGCCCCCGGGCAGGGAGGAATGAAAAACTGTTTTTT 15 - - TRBJ1-4 TRBV3-1/TRBV3-2
CASSVGRETRTQYF TGTGCCAGCAGCGTAGGGCGGGAGACTCGGACCCAGTACTTC 14 - TRBD2 TRBJ2-5 TRBV9
CAWSDRGNEQFF TGTGCCTGGAGTGATCGGGGGAATGAGCAGTTCTTC 12 - - TRBJ2-1 TRBV30
CASSQTQDMVAFF TGCGCCAGCAGCCAAACTCAGGACATGGTGGCTTTCTTT 13 - - TRBJ1-1 TRBV4-1
CASSLRLAGAYEQYF TGTGCCAGCAGTTTACGACTAGCGGGAGCCTACGAGCAGTACTTC 15 - TRBD2 TRBJ2-7 TRBV28
CASSQNGRGGNYEQYF TGTGCCAGCAGCCAGAATGGGAGGGGGGGGAACTACGAGCAGTACTTC 16 - - TRBJ2-7 TRBV3-1/TRBV3-2
CASSPRTGTYGYTF TGTGCCAGTAGTCCACGGACAGGGACCTATGGCTACACCTTC 14 - TRBD1 TRBJ1-2 TRBV19
CASSPETGAWQYF TGTGCCAGCAGTCCTGAAACAGGGGCGTGGCAGTACTTC 13 - TRBD1 TRBJ2-7 TRBV12-3/TRBV12-4
CASSVELPGQNTEAFF TGCGCCAGCAGCGTCGAACTACCGGGACAGAACACTGAAGCTTTCTTT 16 - - TRBJ1-1 TRBV4-1
CASTPGRGEETQYF TGTGCCAGCACCCCCGGCCGGGGGGAAGAGACCCAGTACTTC 14 once TRBD2 TRBJ2-5 TRBV10-3
CASSLDFREDNSPLHF TGCGCCAGCAGCTTGGATTTCAGGGAAGATAATTCACCCCTCCACTTT 16 - - TRBJ1-6 TRBV5-1
CASRPEGADGYTF TGTGCAAGTCGCCCAGAGGGGGCCGATGGCTACACCTTC 13 once - TRBJ1-2 TRBV12-2
CASSLDTNYGYTF TGTGCCAGCAGCCTGGACACGAACTATGGCTACACCTTC 13 once - TRBJ1-2 TRBV28
CASSVYTGELFF TGTGCCAGCAGTGTATACACCGGGGAGCTGTTTTTT 12 - - TRBJ2-2 TRBV2
CAISEQGGSPLHF TGTGCCATCAGTGAACAGGGTGGTTCACCCCTCCACTTT 13 - - TRBJ1-6 TRBV10-3
CAWSVQLAEYNEQFF TGTGCCTGGAGTGTACAACTAGCGGAATACAATGAGCAGTTCTTC 15 - TRBD2 TRBJ2-1 TRBV30
CASSEIGTRKAGNTIYF TGTGCCAGCAGTGAAATTGGGACACGGAAGGCTGGAAACACCATATATTTT 17 - - TRBJ1-3 TRBV6-1
CASKRGGDTGELFF TGTGCCAGTAAGCGCGGGGGAGACACCGGGGAGCTGTTTTTT 14 - TRBD2 TRBJ2-2 TRBV19
CASSLRLTEAFF TGTGCCAGCAGCTTGAGACTAACCGAAGCTTTCTTT 12 few - TRBJ1-1 TRBV11-2
CATLGTGGAKNIQYF TGCGCCACGCTCGGGACAGGGGGTGCCAAAAACATTCAGTACTTC 15 - TRBD1 TRBJ2-4 TRBV10-1
CASSEVWREGWNQPQHF TGCGCCAGCAGTGAGGTATGGAGGGAGGGATGGAATCAGCCCCAGCATTTT 17 few - TRBJ1-5 TRBV10-2